Listed below are T cell receptor beta chains from one sample, sequenced in a study of shared clonotypes between healthy human individuals. Using immunoSEQ multiplex PCR, the repertoire was profiled, and TCRdb retains in-frame clones only, with some absent. The table has 1.5 million to 2.5 million clones, about 94% seen once. What was sequenced was naive CD8+ T cells sorted from blood. Receptors originate from a man between 18 and 35 years old in good health. Both conserved end residues are part of each CDR3. D genes are given only for firm matches. Clone size is stated in some rows and not others, as once, few, many or a class when expanded.

d_gene	v_gene	j_gene	abundance	CDR3nt	CDR3aa
TRBD1	TRBV6-4	TRBJ2-1	-	TGTGCCAGCAGTCCCGGGACAGGGGCCTCCTACAATGAGCAGTTCTTC	CASSPGTGASYNEQFF
TRBD2	TRBV13	TRBJ2-1	few	TGTGCCAGCAGCTTAGTAGCGGGAGGGCCGAATGAGCAGTTCTTC	CASSLVAGGPNEQFF
TRBD1	TRBV19	TRBJ1-1	-	TGTGCCAGTAGTCCCGGGACAGAGTTGACAGAAGCTTTCTTT	CASSPGTELTEAFF
TRBD1	TRBV4-1	TRBJ1-6	-	TGCGCCAGCAGCCATCCAGGGGGAGACAATTCACCCCTCCACTTT	CASSHPGGDNSPLHF
TRBD2	TRBV9	TRBJ2-3	-	TGTGCCAGCAGCGTTAGCGGGGGGGTGACAGATACGCAGTATTTT	CASSVSGGVTDTQYF
-	TRBV5-6	TRBJ2-5	once	TGTGCCAGCAGCTTGGTCGGATTACAAGAGACCCAGTACTTC	CASSLVGLQETQYF
-	TRBV4-2	TRBJ2-1	-	TGTGCCAGCAGCCACGAGACAACTTACAATGAGCAGTTCTTC	CASSHETTYNEQFF
TRBD1	TRBV4-1	TRBJ2-7	-	TGCGCCAGCAGCCAGTCCGGACAGGGTAACTACGAGCAGTACTTC	CASSQSGQGNYEQYF
-	TRBV5-1	TRBJ2-1	once	TGCGCCAGCAGTTACACGGAACTAGAATTCGGTGAGCAGTTCTTC	CASSYTELEFGEQFF
-	TRBV7-8	TRBJ2-5	-	TGTGCCAGCAGCTTAACCACAGGGTTGGAGACCCAGTACTTC	CASSLTTGLETQYF
-	TRBV28	TRBJ1-5	-	TGTGCCAGCAGTCCGTGGCCGGCCCGACAGCCCCAGCATTTT	CASSPWPARQPQHF
TRBD1	TRBV5-5	TRBJ2-7	-	TGTGCCAGCAGCTTGTATCTACAGGGGGCCTACGAGCAGTACTTC	CASSLYLQGAYEQYF
-	TRBV7-9	TRBJ2-4	-	TGTGCCACCTCGAACTCGGGCGGGAACATTCAGTACTTC	CATSNSGGNIQYF
-	TRBV30	TRBJ2-7	-	TGTGCCTGGAGTAGGACGGGACTCTCCTACGAGCAGTACTTC	CAWSRTGLSYEQYF
-	TRBV5-5	TRBJ1-5	-	TGTGCCAGCAGCTTGTTCCCGATCTCGATTTCAGCGCGGCCCCAGCATTTT	CASSLFPISISARPQHF
-	TRBV7-8	TRBJ2-1	-	TGTGCCAGCAGCTTAAGCCTCGGGACCCTCTACAATGAGCAGTTCTTC	CASSLSLGTLYNEQFF
TRBD1	TRBV2	TRBJ2-5	-	TGTGCCAGCAGTGACACAGAACTGAGACAGGGAAGATGGGAGACCCAGTACTTC	CASSDTELRQGRWETQYF
TRBD2	TRBV7-8	TRBJ2-2	-	TGTGCCAGCAGCATTCTAGCGGGGGGGTTAACCGGGGAGCTGTTTTTT	CASSILAGGLTGELFF
TRBD1	TRBV7-9	TRBJ1-2	few	TGTGCCAGCAGCAGTCGGGACAGAGGTAACTATGGCTACACCTTC	CASSSRDRGNYGYTF
-	TRBV19	TRBJ1-1	-	TGTGCCAGTAGTATTGGGGGGGAGGGCACTGAAGCTTTCTTT	CASSIGGEGTEAFF
-	TRBV7-9	TRBJ2-7	-	TGTGCCAGCAGCTCGACCAGCGGCGAGCAGTACTTC	CASSSTSGEQYF
TRBD1	TRBV7-9	TRBJ2-7	-	TGTGCCAGCAGCCAACAGGGGAATTCCGGCGAGCAGTACTTC	CASSQQGNSGEQYF
-	TRBV11-2	TRBJ1-1	-	TGTGCCAGCAGCTTAGTTAACAAGAACACTGAAGCTTTCTTT	CASSLVNKNTEAFF
TRBD1	TRBV28	TRBJ1-1	-	TGTGCCAGCAGTCTACAGGGGGCGAACACTGAAGCTTTCTTT	CASSLQGANTEAFF
-	TRBV28	TRBJ2-2	-	TGTGCCAGCAGTTTAGCGGGGCCTGTGGAGCTGTTTTTT	CASSLAGPVELFF
-	TRBV5-4	TRBJ2-7	-	TGTGCCAGCAGCTCCCCTCACGAGCAGTACTTC	CASSSPHEQYF
TRBD1	TRBV25-1	TRBJ2-3	-	TGTGCCAGCAATGGACAGGGAGAGGATACGCAGTATTTT	CASNGQGEDTQYF
TRBD1	TRBV28	TRBJ1-3	once	TGTGCCAGCACAGGGGGTCCTATTGGAAACACCATATATTTT	CASTGGPIGNTIYF
TRBD2	TRBV7-2	TRBJ2-5	-	TGTGCCAGCAGCTTCCGGAGCCTAGCGGGAGGGCCCAGGGAGACCCAGTACTTC	CASSFRSLAGGPRETQYF
-	TRBV28	TRBJ1-4	-	TGTGCCAGCAGTCTAGAGACGGGTGAAAAACTGTTTTTT	CASSLETGEKLFF
-	TRBV4-1	TRBJ1-2	-	TGCGCCAGCAGCCAAGATTCCATTGGGGGCGCGGCTGGCTACACCTTC	CASSQDSIGGAAGYTF
-	TRBV6-5	TRBJ1-4	-	TGTGCCAGCAGTTACTCGAACAGGGATGAAAAACTGTTTTTT	CASSYSNRDEKLFF
TRBD2	TRBV6-5	TRBJ2-1	-	TGTGCCAGCAGTTACCTCCTAGGCGGGAGGGATGAGCAGTTCTTC	CASSYLLGGRDEQFF
TRBD1	TRBV13	TRBJ2-1	-	TGTGCCAGCAGCTTAGGGACAGGGGGCTCCTACAATGAGCAGTTCTTC	CASSLGTGGSYNEQFF
TRBD1	TRBV2	TRBJ1-1	-	TGTGCCAGATGGGACAGGGGCCTGAACACTGAAGCTTTCTTT	CARWDRGLNTEAFF
-	TRBV10-2	TRBJ2-7	-	TGCGCCAGCAGTAACCGGGACGGATCCTACGAGCAGTACTTC	CASSNRDGSYEQYF
-	TRBV4-1	TRBJ1-6	-	TGCGCCAGCAGCCCCCGGGGTACCGCCAATTCACCCCTCCACTTT	CASSPRGTANSPLHF
-	TRBV5-1	TRBJ1-4	-	TGCGCCAGCAGCTTGGAGGTTCAAACTAATGAAAAACTGTTTTTT	CASSLEVQTNEKLFF
-	TRBV4-3	TRBJ1-5	-	TGCGCCAGCAGCCAAGACGGAGGCGGCTACAATCAGCCCCAGCATTTT	CASSQDGGGYNQPQHF
-	TRBV10-1	TRBJ2-2	-	TGCGCCAGCAGTGACCCCCAGGGGGACTCGAACACCGGGGAGCTGTTTTTT	CASSDPQGDSNTGELFF
-	TRBV19	TRBJ2-1	-	TGTGCCAGTACTGACGAACATTGGGACGTCGATTACAATGAGCAGTTCTTC	CASTDEHWDVDYNEQFF
TRBD2	TRBV9	TRBJ2-2	-	TGTGCCAGCAGCGTAGCGGGAGGTCACACCGGGGAGCTGTTTTTT	CASSVAGGHTGELFF
-	TRBV30	TRBJ1-2	-	TGTGCCTGGAGTTCTAAGCAGGGGGGCTACACCTTC	CAWSSKQGGYTF
-	TRBV12-5	TRBJ1-4	-	TGTGCTAGTGGTCAAAGGAGTAATGAAAAACTGTTTTTT	CASGQRSNEKLFF
-	TRBV19	TRBJ1-2	-	TGTGCCAGTAGTAATTATCAGGGAGGCTATGGCTACACCTTC	CASSNYQGGYGYTF
-	TRBV28	TRBJ2-7	-	TGTGCAACCCTCAGGTCTACCTCCTACGAGCAGTACTTC	CATLRSTSYEQYF
TRBD2	TRBV7-9	TRBJ2-1	-	TGTGCCAGCAGCTCCGGCGGGGGGCTAGCGGGGTACGGTGAGCAGTTCTTC	CASSSGGGLAGYGEQFF
-	TRBV27	TRBJ2-7	-	TGTGCCAGCAGTTTGGGAGCGTCTAGCCTATGGGAGCAGTACTTC	CASSLGASSLWEQYF